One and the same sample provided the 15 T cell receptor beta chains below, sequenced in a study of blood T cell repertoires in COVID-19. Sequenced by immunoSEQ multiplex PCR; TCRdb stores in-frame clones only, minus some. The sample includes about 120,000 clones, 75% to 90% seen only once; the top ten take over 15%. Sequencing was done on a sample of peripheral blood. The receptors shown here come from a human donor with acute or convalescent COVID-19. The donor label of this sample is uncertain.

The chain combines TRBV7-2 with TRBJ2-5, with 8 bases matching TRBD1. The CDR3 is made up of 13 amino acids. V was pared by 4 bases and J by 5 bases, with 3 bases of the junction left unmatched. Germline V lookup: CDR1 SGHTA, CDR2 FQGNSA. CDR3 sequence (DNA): TGTGCCAGCAGCTCGGACAGGGTTGAGACCCAGTACTTC. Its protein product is CASSSDRVETQYF. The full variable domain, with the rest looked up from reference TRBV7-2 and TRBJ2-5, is GAGVSQSPSNKVTEKGKDVELRCDPISGHTALYWYRQSLGQGLEFLIYFQGNSAPDKSGLPSDRFSAERTGGSVSTLTIQRTQQEDSAVYLCASSSDRVETQYFGPGTRLLVL.

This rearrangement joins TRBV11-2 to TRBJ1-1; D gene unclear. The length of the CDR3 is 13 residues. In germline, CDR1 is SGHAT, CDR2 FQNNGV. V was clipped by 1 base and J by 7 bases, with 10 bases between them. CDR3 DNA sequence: TGTGCCAGCAGCTTAGTAACACCCAGTGAAGCTTTCTTT. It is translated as CASSLVTPSEAFF.

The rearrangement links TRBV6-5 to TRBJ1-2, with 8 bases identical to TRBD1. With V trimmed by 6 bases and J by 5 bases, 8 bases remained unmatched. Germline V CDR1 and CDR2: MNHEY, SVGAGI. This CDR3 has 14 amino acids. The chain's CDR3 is CASRPTGGFYGYTF. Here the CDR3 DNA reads TGTGCCAGCAGGCCTACAGGGGGATTTTATGGCTACACCTTC.

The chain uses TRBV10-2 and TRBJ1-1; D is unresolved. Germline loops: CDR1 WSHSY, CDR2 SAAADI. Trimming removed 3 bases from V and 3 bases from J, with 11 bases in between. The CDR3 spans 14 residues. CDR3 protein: CASSDRRLYTEAFF. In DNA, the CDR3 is TGCGCCAGCAGTGACAGGAGGCTGTACACTGAAGCTTTCTTT.

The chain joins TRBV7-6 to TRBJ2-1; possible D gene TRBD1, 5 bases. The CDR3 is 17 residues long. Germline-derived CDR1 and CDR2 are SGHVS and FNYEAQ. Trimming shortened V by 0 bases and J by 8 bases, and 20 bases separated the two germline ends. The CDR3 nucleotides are TGTGCCAGCAGCTTAGCGTTTCCGAGCGCAGGGCCCCATGAGCAGTTCTTC. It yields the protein CASSLAFPSAGPHEQFF.

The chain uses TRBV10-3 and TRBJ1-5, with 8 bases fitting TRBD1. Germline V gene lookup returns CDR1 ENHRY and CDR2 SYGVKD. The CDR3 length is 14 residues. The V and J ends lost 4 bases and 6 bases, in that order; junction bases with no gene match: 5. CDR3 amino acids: CAISATGVGQPQHF. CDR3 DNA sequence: TGTGCCATCAGTGCGACAGGGGTCGGTCAGCCCCAGCATTTT.

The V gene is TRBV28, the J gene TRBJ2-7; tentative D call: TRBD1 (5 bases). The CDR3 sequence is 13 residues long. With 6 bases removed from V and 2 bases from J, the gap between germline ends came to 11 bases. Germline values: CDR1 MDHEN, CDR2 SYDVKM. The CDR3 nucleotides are TGTGCCAGCAGGGGGCCAGCAGCCTACGAGCAGTACTTC. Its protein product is CASRGPAAYEQYF.

CDR3: CASSLGRGYTF. CDR3 DNA sequence: TGTGCCAGCAGTTTAGGGAGAGGCTACACCTTC. This rearrangement joins TRBV28 to TRBJ1-2; D ambiguous. The germline V gene has CDR1 MDHEN and CDR2 SYDVKM. The CDR3 is 11 residues long. Trimming left V 2 bases short and J 8 bases short, with 6 bases between.

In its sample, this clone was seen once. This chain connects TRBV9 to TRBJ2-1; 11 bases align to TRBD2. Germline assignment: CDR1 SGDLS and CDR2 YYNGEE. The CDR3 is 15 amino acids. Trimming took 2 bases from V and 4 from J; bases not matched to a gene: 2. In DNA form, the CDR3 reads TGTGCCAGCAGCGTGACTAGCGGGAAATACAATGAGCAGTTCTTC. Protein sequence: CASSVTSGKYNEQFF.

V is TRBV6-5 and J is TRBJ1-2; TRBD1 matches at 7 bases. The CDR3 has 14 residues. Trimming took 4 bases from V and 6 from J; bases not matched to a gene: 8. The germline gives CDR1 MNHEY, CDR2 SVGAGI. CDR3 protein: CASSWRRQGDGYTF. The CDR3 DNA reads TGTGCCAGCAGTTGGAGACGACAGGGCGATGGCTACACCTTC.

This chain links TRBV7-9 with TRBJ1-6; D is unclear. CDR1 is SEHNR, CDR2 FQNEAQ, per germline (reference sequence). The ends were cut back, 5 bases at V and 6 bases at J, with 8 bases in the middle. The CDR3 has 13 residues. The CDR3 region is CASSLGVNSPLHF. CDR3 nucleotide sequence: TGTGCCAGCAGCCTCGGGGTTAATTCACCCCTCCACTTT.

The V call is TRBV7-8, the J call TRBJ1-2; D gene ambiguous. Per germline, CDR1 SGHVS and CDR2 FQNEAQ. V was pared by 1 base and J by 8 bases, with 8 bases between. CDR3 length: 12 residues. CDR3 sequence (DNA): TGTGCCAGCAGCTTAGTCACGGGGGGCTACACCTTC. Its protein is CASSLVTGGYTF. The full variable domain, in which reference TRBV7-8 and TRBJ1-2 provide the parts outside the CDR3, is GAGVSQSPRYKVAKRGQDVALRCDPISGHVSLFWYQQALGQGPEFLTYFQNEAQLDKSGLPSDRFFAERPEGSVSTLKIQRTQQEDSAVYLCASSLVTGGYTFGSGTRLTVV.

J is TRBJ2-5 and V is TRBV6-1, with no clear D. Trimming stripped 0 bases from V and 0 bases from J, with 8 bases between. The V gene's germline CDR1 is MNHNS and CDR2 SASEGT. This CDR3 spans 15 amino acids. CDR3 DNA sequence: TGTGCCAGCAGTGAAGCTAGTCTATACCAAGAGACCCAGTACTTC. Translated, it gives CASSEASLYQETQYF.

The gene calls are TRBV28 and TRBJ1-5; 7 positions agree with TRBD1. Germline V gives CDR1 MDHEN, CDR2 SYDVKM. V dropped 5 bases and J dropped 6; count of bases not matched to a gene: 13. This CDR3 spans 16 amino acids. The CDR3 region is CASSILWTTGSQPQHF. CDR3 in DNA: TGTGCCAGCAGTATTCTCTGGACGACAGGGAGTCAGCCCCAGCATTTT.

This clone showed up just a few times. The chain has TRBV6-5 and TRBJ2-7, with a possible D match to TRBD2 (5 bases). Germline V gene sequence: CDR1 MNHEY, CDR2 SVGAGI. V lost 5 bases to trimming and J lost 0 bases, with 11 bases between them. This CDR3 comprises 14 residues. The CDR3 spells CASSRGSASYEQYF. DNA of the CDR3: TGTGCCAGCAGTCGTGGTAGCGCCTCCTACGAGCAGTACTTC.